This is a list of T cell receptor beta chains from one sample in a study of blood T cell repertoires in COVID-19. Sequenced by immunoSEQ multiplex PCR; TCRdb stores in-frame clones only, minus some. The profile covers approximately 410,000 clones, with about nine tenths appearing a single time and approximately 1.5% taken by the ten largest. The specimen sequenced was peripheral blood. These receptor sequences come from a woman aged 25 to 39 with active or convalescent COVID-19. Each CDR3 is given with its conserved first and last residue. Each record gives: clone size, J gene, V gene, D gene, CDR3 DNA, CDR3 protein. D genes are given only for firm matches. Expanded clones get a size class; other rows say once, few or many, or leave the size out.

few | TRBJ1-2 | TRBV3-1/TRBV3-2 | - | TGTGCCAGCAGCCAAGATCTAGTGACCTATGGCTACACCTTC | CASSQDLVTYGYTF
- | TRBJ1-2 | TRBV12-3/TRBV12-4 | - | TGTGCCAGCAGCTCTGTTGGGAGGGCGGGCTACACCTTC | CASSSVGRAGYTF
- | TRBJ1-5 | TRBV2 | TRBD1 | TGTGCCAGCAGTGAAAGGGACAGGGCAAATCAGCCCCAGCATTTT | CASSERDRANQPQHF
- | TRBJ2-7 | TRBV7-6 | TRBD2 | TGTGCCAGCAGCTTAGGTAGCGGGAGGGCCGAAGAGCAGTACTTC | CASSLGSGRAEEQYF
- | TRBJ1-1 | TRBV7-9 | - | TGTGCCAGCATGGCAGGGGATACTGAAGCTTTCTTT | CASMAGDTEAFF
- | TRBJ1-1 | TRBV11-2 | TRBD1 | TGTGCCAGCAGCTTAGGAGGGGGCCTCACTGAAGCTTTCTTT | CASSLGGGLTEAFF
few | TRBJ2-7 | TRBV6-5 | - | TGTGCCAGCAGCTCACTCCCATCGAGCTCCTACGAGCAGTACTTC | CASSSLPSSSYEQYF
- | TRBJ2-7 | TRBV5-1 | TRBD2 | TGCGCCAGCAGCTTGATTTCCGGGACTAGCGGGACCTCATCCTACGAGCAGTACTTC | CASSLISGTSGTSSYEQYF
- | TRBJ2-5 | TRBV6-5 | TRBD2 | TGTGCCAGCAGGACTAGCGGGAGTCGGGGAGAGACCCAGTACTTC | CASRTSGSRGETQYF
- | TRBJ1-1 | TRBV5-5 | - | TGTGCCAGCAGCTCCCGGGAGGTTGGGAACACTGAAGCTTTCTTT | CASSSREVGNTEAFF
many | TRBJ1-1 | TRBV6-5 | - | TGTGCCAGCAGTTACTCGGGCTGGGGGCGAAGTCCTGAAGCTTTCTTT | CASSYSGWGRSPEAFF
- | TRBJ2-7 | TRBV5-1 | - | TGCGCCAGCAGCTTGGCGGGGGAAGACTACGAGCAGTACTTC | CASSLAGEDYEQYF
- | TRBJ1-6 | TRBV6-2/TRBV6-3 | - | TGTGCCAGCAGCCCTGCATTGCGACAGATCAATTCACCCCTCCACTTT | CASSPALRQINSPLHF
- | TRBJ2-1 | TRBV11-3 | TRBD2 | TGTGCCAGCAGCTCGGGACTAGCGGGGACGGATAACTACAATGAGCAGTTCTTC | CASSSGLAGTDNYNEQFF
- | TRBJ2-2 | TRBV19 | - | TGTGCCAGTACCCTACGGGGATTCTCCGGGGAGCTGTTTTTT | CASTLRGFSGELFF
- | TRBJ1-1 | TRBV11-2 | TRBD1 | TGTGCCAGCAGCTCAGGGGGTTTTGTGAACACTGAAGCTTTCTTT | CASSSGGFVNTEAFF
- | TRBJ2-7 | TRBV2 | TRBD1 | TGTGCCAGCCCGGGACAGGGCATCTACGAGCAGTACTTC | CASPGQGIYEQYF
- | TRBJ2-3 | TRBV7-9 | - | TGTGCCAGCAGCGCCCCGGGCCCAAACAGGGATCTTCGCACAGATACGCAGTATTTT | CASSAPGPNRDLRTDTQYF
- | TRBJ1-2 | TRBV10-2 | TRBD1 | TGCGCCAGCAGTGAAACAGGGGCGAACTATGGCTACACCTTC | CASSETGANYGYTF
- | TRBJ1-6 | TRBV18 | - | TGTGCCAGCTCACCACAGGGAGATAATTCACCCCTCCACTTT | CASSPQGDNSPLHF
- | TRBJ1-6 | TRBV2 | TRBD1 | TGTGCCAGCAGTGAAATGAGGACAGGGGGCTCCTATAATTCACCCCTCCACTTT | CASSEMRTGGSYNSPLHF
- | TRBJ1-1 | TRBV2 | - | TGTGCCAGCACAGGGTGGGGGAACACTGAAGCTTTCTTT | CASTGWGNTEAFF
- | TRBJ1-1 | TRBV6-6 | TRBD1 | TGTGCCAGTAAGGGGGCCGGGGATGAAGCTTTCTTT | CASKGAGDEAFF
- | TRBJ2-7 | TRBV7-2 | TRBD2 | TGTGCCAGCAGGAAGAACCTAGCGGGAGCCGTCGAGCAGTACTTC | CASRKNLAGAVEQYF
- | TRBJ1-3 | TRBV18 | - | TGTGCCAGCTCACCACGGGTCGGAGGTAACTCTGGAAACACCATATATTTT | CASSPRVGGNSGNTIYF
- | TRBJ2-1 | TRBV19 | TRBD2 | TGTGCCAGTAGTATAGGCCTAGCGGGAGGGACATCATTTAATGAGCAGTTCTTC | CASSIGLAGGTSFNEQFF
- | TRBJ2-5 | TRBV5-6 | - | TGTGCCAGCAGCTTCCGGTCCTTTGAAGAGACCCAGTACTTC | CASSFRSFEETQYF
- | TRBJ2-7 | TRBV7-9 | TRBD1 | TGTGCCAGCAGCCCACGGGACAGGGGGGGCGAGCAGTACTTC | CASSPRDRGGEQYF
- | TRBJ1-1 | TRBV7-5 | - | TGTGTCAGAAGCTTAGTCGACCGCGCGGGGAACACTGAAGCTTTCTTT | CVRSLVDRAGNTEAFF
- | TRBJ2-5 | TRBV7-2 | - | TGTGCCAGCAGCAGGATAGGGGTGGAGACCCAGTACTTC | CASSRIGVETQYF
- | TRBJ2-1 | TRBV6-5 | TRBD2 | TGTGCCAGCAAGGCGGGGGGGTCCTACAATGAGCAGTTCTTC | CASKAGGSYNEQFF